Presented here are 26 T cell receptor beta chains from one specimen sequenced in a study of CD8 T cells in ankylosing spondylitis. TCRdb re-called the 5' RACE reads with MiXCR, one entry per CDR3 protein. The repertoire holds 200,000 or so distinct CDR3 sequences, with 13% as singletons. The sample taken for sequencing was blood, either unsorted or a sorted T cell fraction (not recorded which). The receptors here all came from a female donor with ankylosing spondylitis or in good health (not recorded which).

The genes are TRBV5-1 and TRBJ2-3; D uncertain. The length of the CDR3 is 14 residues. V was shortened by 0 bases and J by 2 bases, with 7 bases between the two germline ends. Germline V CDR1 and CDR2: SGHRS, YFSETQ. DNA of the CDR3: TGCGCCAGCAGCTTGGAAGTCTCCACAGATACGCAGTATTTT. Amino acid sequence: CASSLEVSTDTQYF.

This clonotype was seen at least ten times. The J gene is TRBJ1-2, the V gene TRBV6-2 or TRBV6-3; TRBD1 is a possible D gene (6 bases). Trimming left V 7 bases short and J 4 bases short, with 19 bases between. The germline V gene encodes CDR1 MNHEY and CDR2 SVGEGT. The CDR3 runs 15 residues. This CDR3 is CASTTPLGTSYGYTF. The CDR3 DNA reads TGTGCCAGCACCACCCCCCTCGGGACAAGCTATGGCTACACCTTC.

This clonotype was counted between two and nine times. V usage is TRBV6-5 and J usage is TRBJ2-1, with 8 positions matching TRBD1. Trimming removed 2 bases from V and 6 bases from J; junction bases left unmatched: 9. Looked up from germline, CDR1 is MNHEY and CDR2 is SVGAGI. The CDR3 totals 16 residues. The CDR3 region is CASSYTTGAQGNEQFF. In DNA, the CDR3 is TGTGCCAGCAGTTACACGACAGGGGCGCAGGGCAATGAGCAGTTCTTC.

The sample holds a few counts of this clonotype. The J gene is TRBJ2-7, the V gene TRBV7-8; 8 bases fit TRBD1. CDR1 is SGHVS and CDR2 is FQNEAQ in the germline V gene. The V and J ends lost 5 bases and 3 bases, in that order; junction bases with no gene match: 6. The CDR3 runs 14 residues. CDR3 protein: CASSHRTGHYEQYF. DNA for the CDR3: TGTGCCAGCAGCCATAGGACAGGGCACTACGAGCAGTACTTC.

This clonotype was seen at least ten times. The chain joins TRBV2 to TRBJ2-7; D gene unclear. The germline V and J ends were trimmed by 11 bases and 6 bases, with 17 bases remaining between them. CDR1 is SNHLY and CDR2 is FYNNEI in the germline V gene. This CDR3 has 12 amino acids. The CDR3 is CAGRTIGSEQYF. The DNA for the CDR3 is TGTGCCGGGCGGACCATCGGGTCCGAGCAGTACTTC.

This clonotype appeared many times. This chain joins TRBV12-3 or TRBV12-4 and TRBJ2-7; possibly TRBD2 for D (5 bases). V shed 2 bases and J shed 3 bases, with 11 bases lying between them. This CDR3 is 14 amino acids long. The CDR3 reads CASSLSGSFYEQYF. For the CDR3, the DNA is TGTGCCAGCAGTTTATCGGGGTCCTTCTACGAGCAGTACTTC.

V and J are TRBV3-1 and TRBJ1-5; D ambiguous. There are 16 residues in the CDR3. V lost 1 base and J 3 bases, leaving 13 bases between the germline ends. CDR1 LGHDT and CDR2 YNNKEL come from the germline V gene (reference sequence). As DNA, the CDR3 is TGTGCCAGCAGCCAAGGGTCCTATGGGTACAATCAGCCCCAGCATTTT. Translating gives CASSQGSYGYNQPQHF.

The sample holds a few counts of this clonotype. The gene calls are TRBV20-1 and TRBJ2-7; D uncertain. V shed 3 bases and J shed 6 bases, with 18 bases lying between them. Germline V CDR1 and CDR2: DFQATT, SNEGSKA (reference sequence). The CDR3 totals 14 residues. CDR3 nucleotide sequence: TGCAGTGCTAGCAAGACTGGCCCCGTGGGCGAGCAGTACTTC. Translation: CSASKTGPVGEQYF.

The chain combines TRBV5-5 with TRBJ2-7; TRBD2 might be the D (6 bases). The CDR3 has 15 residues. Germline V lookup: CDR1 SGHKS, CDR2 YYEKEE (reference sequence). Trimming took off 7 bases at V and 1 base at J, with 18 bases between the two ends. The DNA of the CDR3 is TGTGCCAGCCAAACGCACGGGGGATTGTCCTACGAGCAGTACTTC. Translated, it gives CASQTHGGLSYEQYF.

Only a few counts were recorded for this clonotype. The J gene is TRBJ2-2, the V gene TRBV30; TRBD2 matches 11 bases. The germline gives CDR1 GTSNPN, CDR2 SVGIG (reference sequence). V lost 3 bases, J lost 6 bases, and 9 bases stayed unmatched. The CDR3 totals 16 residues. The CDR3 bases are TGTGCCTGGAGCCCACTAGCGGGAGTCGTGGCCGGGGAGCTGTTTTTT. This encodes CAWSPLAGVVAGELFF. Full variable domain (rest looked up from reference TRBV30 and TRBJ2-2): SQTIHQWPATLVQPVGSPLSLECTVEGTSNPNLYWYRQAAGRGLQLLFYSVGIGQISSEVPQNLSASRPQDRQFILSSKKLLLSDSGFYLCAWSPLAGVVAGELFFGEGSRLTVL.

This clonotype came up many times. The chain carries TRBV7-8 and TRBJ1-1; D unresolved. This CDR3 has 14 residues. Germline V gene data show CDR1 as SGHVS and CDR2 as FQNEAQ. V was clipped by 5 bases and J by 4 bases, with 14 bases between them. The CDR3 loop is CASSVRTLGTEAFF. Here the CDR3 DNA reads TGTGCCAGCAGCGTCCGAACCCTTGGCACTGAAGCTTTCTTT.

This clonotype was detected many times. The V gene is TRBV20-1, the J gene TRBJ2-2; D might be TRBD2 (5 bases). CDR3 length: 15 residues. Germline V gene lookup returns CDR1 DFQATT and CDR2 SNEGSKA (reference sequence). Trimming removed 6 bases at V and 5 bases at J, with 19 bases between. The CDR3 region is CSAKAGQSDTGELFF. CDR3 in DNA: TGCAGTGCGAAGGCGGGCCAGAGTGATACCGGGGAGCTGTTTTTT.

The chain has TRBV5-1 and TRBJ2-1, with D possibly being TRBD2 (6 bases). CDR1 and CDR2 (germline): SGHRS, YFSETQ. Trimming cost V 4 bases and J 3 bases, with 17 bases left between them. CDR3 length: 16 residues. CDR3 in DNA: TGCGCCAGCAGCCCCACCGGAACTAGCAGCTACAATGAGCAGTTCTTC. This codes for CASSPTGTSSYNEQFF.

This clonotype was counted ten times or more. The chain uses TRBV9 and TRBJ1-2, with D possibly TRBD1 on 6 matching bases. Trimming took off 4 bases at V and 4 bases at J, with 14 bases between the two ends. There are 14 residues in the CDR3. The germline V gene has CDR1 SGDLS and CDR2 YYNGEE. CDR3 bases: TGTGCCAGCAGCTTAGGACAGACTCCCTATGGCTACACCTTC. Translated, it gives CASSLGQTPYGYTF.

In its sample, this clonotype was seen many times. This chain links TRBV19 with TRBJ1-4; D uncertain. The ends were cut back, 7 bases at V and 8 bases at J, with 20 bases in the middle. CDR1 is LNHDA, CDR2 SQIVND, per germline (reference sequence). This CDR3 is 15 amino acids long. CDR3 in amino acids: CASNGLEFSEEKLFF. For the CDR3, the DNA is TGTGCCAGTAATGGGCTCGAATTCTCTGAAGAAAAACTGTTTTTT. Variable domain in full (rest from reference TRBV19 and TRBJ1-4): DGGITQSPKYLFRKEGQNVTLSCEQNLNHDAMYWYRQDPGQGLRLIYYSQIVNDFQKGDIAEGYSVSREKKESFPLTVTSAQKNPTAFYLCASNGLEFSEEKLFFGSGTQLSVL.

The chain employs TRBV6-4 and TRBJ2-3; TRBD1 matches at 9 bases. V lost 6 bases, J lost 5 bases, and 9 bases stayed unmatched. The CDR3 sequence is 15 residues long. Germline values: CDR1 MRHNA, CDR2 SNTAGT. This CDR3 is CASSPRTGDQDTQYF. The CDR3 DNA follows: TGTGCCAGCAGCCCACGGACAGGGGACCAAGATACGCAGTATTTT.

This clonotype was seen ten or more times. V gene TRBV29-1 combines with J gene TRBJ2-1; possible D gene TRBD2, 6 bases. The germline V gene encodes CDR1 SQVTM and CDR2 ANQGSEA. V lost 6 bases to trimming and J lost 0 bases, with 12 bases between them. CDR3 length: 14 amino acids. The CDR3 DNA reads TGCAGCGTAGGCCTAGCGTCCTCCTACAATGAGCAGTTCTTC. Amino acids: CSVGLASSYNEQFF.

This clonotype was seen repeatedly, ten times or more. The V call is TRBV12-3 or TRBV12-4, the J call TRBJ1-3; D is undetermined. CDR3 size: 13 residues. Deletions cut 6 bases from V and 2 bases from J, with 8 bases between. This CDR3 is CASRRLTGNTIYF. CDR3 coding DNA: TGTGCCAGCAGGCGCCTAACTGGAAACACCATATATTTT.

The sample holds many counts of this clonotype. V gene TRBV7-2 combines with J gene TRBJ1-2; D may be TRBD1 (5 bases). CDR1 SGHTA and CDR2 FQGNSA come from the germline V gene. This CDR3 spans 12 amino acids. Between the trimmed V and J ends, which lost 5 bases and 7 bases, there was a span of 11 bases. CDR3 amino acids: CASSPGGFGYTF. CDR3 in DNA: TGTGCCAGCAGCCCCGGGGGGTTTGGCTACACCTTC.

This clonotype showed up many times. The chain joins TRBV29-1 to TRBJ1-1, with 7 bases that match TRBD1. J gave up 4 bases and V 6 bases, and 8 bases lay outside the gene matches. The CDR3 is 13 residues long. Germline V gene lookup returns CDR1 SQVTM and CDR2 ANQGSEA. The CDR3 DNA is TGCAGCGTCCGCGAGGGGGCCGTCACTGAAGCTTTCTTT. Its translation: CSVREGAVTEAFF.

This clonotype was recorded at least ten times. This chain links TRBV7-9 with TRBJ2-5; 7 bases align to TRBD2. CDR1 and CDR2 (germline): SEHNR, FQNEAQ (reference sequence). After removal of 3 bases from V and 3 bases from J, the junction contained 7 bases not matched to a gene. The CDR3 spans 15 residues. The CDR3 sequence is CASSFDGRTKETQYF. CDR3 DNA sequence: TGTGCCAGCAGCTTCGACGGGAGGACAAAAGAGACCCAGTACTTC.

This clonotype was recorded many times. The chain recombines TRBV29-1 with TRBJ2-2; 7 bases are a match to TRBD2. The V segment lost 4 bases and the J segment 5 bases; nucleotides outside the gene matches: 10. This CDR3 region has 15 residues. Germline V CDR1 and CDR2: SQVTM, ANQGSEA. The CDR3 loop is CSVGLRGSFTGELFF. Written as DNA, the CDR3 is TGCAGCGTTGGTTTGCGGGGGTCGTTTACCGGGGAGCTGTTTTTT.

The genes are TRBV20-1 and TRBJ2-1; D perhaps matches TRBD2 (6 bases). Per germline, CDR1 DFQATT and CDR2 SNEGSKA (reference sequence). V dropped 6 bases and J dropped 7 bases, with 19 bases sitting between them. This CDR3 contains 14 residues. CDR3 amino acids: CSAGRRGRKNEQFF. CDR3 bases: TGCAGTGCGGGACGGAGGGGCAGGAAGAATGAGCAGTTCTTC.

This clonotype was seen a handful of times. This chain links TRBV5-1 with TRBJ2-1; 7 positions agree with TRBD1. The ends lost 0 bases at V and 3 bases at J; junction bases unmatched: 6. In germline, CDR1 is SGHRS, CDR2 YFSETQ. The CDR3 covers 16 residues. DNA for the CDR3: TGCGCCAGCAGCTTGGACTCCGGGACAGACTACAATGAGCAGTTCTTC. Translating gives CASSLDSGTDYNEQFF.

Only a few counts were recorded for this clonotype. This sequence joins TRBV7-8 and TRBJ1-4; D perhaps matches TRBD1 (6 bases). V lost 3 bases and J lost 0, with 20 bases in between. The CDR3 contains 19 residues. Germline values: CDR1 SGHVS, CDR2 FQNEAQ. The chain's CDR3 is CASSFIGGTNSPTNEKLFF. The CDR3 DNA reads as TGTGCCAGCAGCTTCATTGGTGGGACAAATAGCCCAACTAATGAAAAACTGTTTTTT.

The table lists this clonotype with many counts. The chain combines TRBV5-1 with TRBJ1-6, with D tentatively TRBD1 (5 bases). The CDR3 consists of 15 residues. CDR1 and CDR2 (germline): SGHRS, YFSETQ. V was trimmed by 5 bases and J by 7 bases, leaving 16 bases between them. CDR3 loop: CASRGREWENSPLHF. The CDR3, as DNA: TGCGCCAGCAGGGGACGGGAGTGGGAGAATTCACCCCTCCACTTT.